This entry lists 20 T cell receptor beta chains sequenced from one sample in a study of blood T cell repertoires in COVID-19. Generated by immunoSEQ multiplex PCR, the TCRdb table keeps only in-frame clones and is missing some. The sample includes tens of thousands of clones, roughly nine tenths of them seen just once. What was sequenced was peripheral blood. These receptors all come from a man between 65 and 85 years old with acute or convalescent COVID-19.

V usage is TRBV27 and J usage is TRBJ2-3; the match to TRBD2 covers 10 bases. J lost 4 bases, V lost 6 bases, and 10 bases had no gene match. This CDR3 comprises 16 residues. CDR1 MNHEY and CDR2 SMNVEV come from the germline V gene (reference sequence). The CDR3 DNA sequence: TGTGCCAGCAGATTCTCTAGCGGGAGTCTCCCAGATACGCAGTATTTT. It translates to CASRFSSGSLPDTQYF.

The chain combines TRBV19 with TRBJ1-5, with D uncertain. Germline V gene sequence: CDR1 LNHDA, CDR2 SQIVND (reference sequence). The CDR3 loop spans 12 amino acids. Trimming cost V 7 bases and J 2 bases, with 6 bases left between them. CDR3 bases: TGTGCCAGTACCGGGGGCAATCAGCCCCAGCATTTT. This codes for CASTGGNQPQHF.

This chain uses TRBV3-1 (or the pseudogene TRBV3-2) with TRBJ2-7; 10 bases line up with TRBD2. V trimming: 3 bases; J trimming: 0 bases; junction bases outside the gene matches: 5. The CDR3 consists of 16 residues. Per the germline V gene, CDR1 is LGHDT and CDR2 is YNNKEL (reference sequence). CDR3 nucleotide sequence: TGTGCCAGCAGCCATCCGTGGACTAGCGGCTCCTACGAGCAGTACTTC. Protein sequence: CASSHPWTSGSYEQYF.

The chain combines TRBV27 with TRBJ2-5, with D perhaps TRBD1 (5 bases). Germline lookup yields CDR1 MNHEY and CDR2 SMNVEV (reference sequence). Trimming shortened V by 3 bases and J by 4 bases, and 9 bases separated the two germline ends. CDR3 length equals 13 residues. The CDR3: CASSLGLRETQYF. The CDR3 DNA is TGTGCCAGCAGTTTGGGGCTACGAGAGACCCAGTACTTC.

The chain is built from TRBV5-5 and TRBJ2-1; perhaps TRBD1 as D (6 bases). This CDR3 region has 15 residues. Germline lookup yields CDR1 SGHKS and CDR2 YYEKEE (reference sequence). Trimming took off 2 bases at V and 4 bases at J, with 13 bases between the two ends. In DNA, the CDR3 is TGTGCCAGCAGCTTTGGGGGCGCCACATACAATGAGCAGTTCTTC. Protein sequence: CASSFGGATYNEQFF.

V and J are TRBV6-2 or TRBV6-3 and TRBJ2-2; TRBD1 is a possible D gene (5 bases). CDR3 size: 14 residues. The V and J ends lost 4 bases and 0 bases respectively, with 6 bases between them. Germline-derived CDR1 and CDR2 are MNHEY and SVGEGT. The CDR3 DNA sequence: TGTGCCAGCAGTTCAGGGACGAACACCGGGGAGCTGTTTTTT. Protein sequence: CASSSGTNTGELFF.

The chain combines TRBV19 with TRBJ2-3; TRBD2 might be the D (6 bases). This CDR3 spans 16 amino acids. V was shortened by 3 bases and J by 2 bases, with 15 bases between the two germline ends. Looked up from germline, CDR1 is LNHDA and CDR2 is SQIVND (reference sequence). The chain's CDR3 is CASSIDRGGTTDTQYF. CDR3 DNA: TGTGCCAGTAGTATCGATAGGGGAGGCACCACAGATACGCAGTATTTT. Supplemented by reference TRBV19 and TRBJ2-3, the full variable domain reads DGGITQSPKYLFRKEGQNVTLSCEQNLNHDAMYWYRQDPGQGLRLIYYSQIVNDFQKGDIAEGYSVSREKKESFPLTVTSAQKNPTAFYLCASSIDRGGTTDTQYFGPGTRLTVL.

This clone was recorded only once. This chain uses TRBV28 with TRBJ1-5, with a possible D match to TRBD1 (6 bases). Germline V gene sequence: CDR1 MDHEN, CDR2 SYDVKM. The V end was cut by 4 bases, the J end by 2 bases, with 12 bases between. The CDR3 has 15 residues. The CDR3 sequence: CASSWSGVGNQPQHF. CDR3 DNA sequence: TGTGCCAGCAGTTGGTCAGGGGTGGGCAATCAGCCCCAGCATTTT.

This chain uses TRBV7-3 with TRBJ1-5; no clear D gene. V was pared by 1 base and J by 3 bases, with 4 bases between. CDR1 and CDR2 (germline): SGHTA, FQGTGA. CDR3 length: 13 amino acids. The CDR3 loop reads CASSLSYNQPQHF. The DNA for the CDR3 is TGTGCCAGCAGCTTAAGCTACAATCAGCCCCAGCATTTT.

The chain uses TRBV7-2 and TRBJ2-7; tentatively, D is TRBD2 (6 bases). Trimming took 7 bases from V and 4 from J, leaving 14 bases between them. The CDR3 length is 13 residues. From germline, CDR1 is SGHTA and CDR2 FQGNSA. CDR3 coding DNA: TGTGCCAGCACTGGTGGCGGGAATTACGAGCAGTACTTC. Protein sequence: CASTGGGNYEQYF.

This clone was seen only once. The CDR3 loop reads CASSPGQVNQPQHF. CDR3 coding DNA: TGTGCCAGCTCACCGGGACAGGTAAATCAGCCCCAGCATTTT. The V gene is TRBV18, the J gene TRBJ1-5; 8 nucleotides align to TRBD1. V was pared by 3 bases and J by 4 bases, with 2 bases of the junction left unmatched. Germline V gives CDR1 KGHSH, CDR2 LQKENI. This CDR3 contains 14 residues. The variable domain in full, with the rest retrieved from reference TRBV18 and TRBJ1-5, is NAGVMQNPRHLVRRRGQEARLRCSPMKGHSHVYWYRQLPEEGLKFMVYLQKENIIDESGMPKERFSAEFPKEGPSILRIQQVVRGDSAAYFCASSPGQVNQPQHFGDGTRLSIL.

In DNA form, the CDR3 reads TGTGCCAGCGAGGGGTTCCCTAGCGGGAGGGCCAGGTACTTC. It specifies CASEGFPSGRARYF. This rearrangement joins TRBV21-1 to TRBJ2-7; TRBD2, as called in the table, went unchecked against the DNA. TRBV21-1 is reported as a pseudogene. The CDR3 sequence is 14 residues long.

J is TRBJ1-5 and V is TRBV28; D might be TRBD1 (5 bases). V was cut by 3 bases and J by 2 bases, with 17 bases left in between. The CDR3 loop spans 17 amino acids. Germline lookup yields CDR1 MDHEN and CDR2 SYDVKM. The CDR3 is CASSFGGRGRGNQPQHF. The CDR3 DNA is TGTGCCAGCAGTTTCGGGGGGAGGGGTAGGGGCAATCAGCCCCAGCATTTT.

This clone was detected only once. The chain has TRBV28 and TRBJ2-3; 7 bases are a match to TRBD1. Germline V gene data show CDR1 as MDHEN and CDR2 as SYDVKM. CDR3 length equals 16 residues. With V trimmed by 8 bases and J by 2 bases, 13 bases remained unmatched. CDR3 in DNA: TGTGCCAGCGGTAATGTCGGGGACAGATTCACAGATACGCAGTATTTT. Its translation: CASGNVGDRFTDTQYF.

The chain has TRBV6-2 or TRBV6-3 and TRBJ1-1, with D unresolved. The CDR3 has 16 amino acids. Germline CDR1 is MNHEY and CDR2 is SVGEGT. Trimming cost V 5 bases and J 5 bases, with 21 bases left between them. CDR3 sequence reads: CASSTREGKGKTEAFF. DNA for the CDR3: TGTGCCAGCAGTACCCGGGAGGGTAAGGGAAAAACTGAAGCTTTCTTT.

The rearrangement uses TRBV18 and TRBJ1-1; D not resolved. V was cut by 2 bases and J by 6 bases, with 7 bases left in between. The germline CDR1 and CDR2 sequences are KGHSH and LQKENI. The CDR3 loop spans 12 amino acids. Written as DNA, the CDR3 is TGTGCCAGCTCACCAGAGGGAGCTGAAGCTTTCTTT. It is translated as CASSPEGAEAFF.

V usage is TRBV28 and J usage is TRBJ2-5; 16 positions match TRBD2. CDR1 and CDR2 (germline): MDHEN, SYDVKM. This CDR3 contains 14 residues. J lost 4 bases, V lost 10 bases, and 3 bases had no gene match. The CDR3 protein is CAIGTSGRVETQYF. The CDR3 DNA reads TGTGCCATAGGGACTAGCGGGAGGGTAGAGACCCAGTACTTC. Together with reference TRBV28 and TRBJ2-5, the CDR3 gives the full variable domain: DVKVTQSSRYLVKRTGEKVFLECVQDMDHENMFWYRQDPGLGLRLIYFSYDVKMKEKGDIPEGYSVSREKKERFSLILESASTNQTSMYLCAIGTSGRVETQYFGPGTRLLVL.

This clone has a single count. The chain is built from TRBV25-1 and TRBJ2-7, with TRBD1 matching 8 bases. This CDR3 has 14 amino acids. CDR1 is MGHDK, CDR2 SYGVNS, per germline. V dropped 8 bases and J dropped 5; count of bases not matched to a gene: 11. CDR3 coding DNA: TGTGCCAGCGGCGGACAGGGAGTGGTCGACGAGCAGTACTTC. As protein: CASGGQGVVDEQYF.

J is TRBJ1-1 and V is TRBV5-5; D is possibly TRBD1 (6 bases). Germline CDR1 SGHKS, CDR2 YYEKEE (reference sequence). Trimming took off 2 bases at V and 1 base at J, with 12 bases between the two ends. The CDR3 consists of 15 residues. The CDR3 nucleotides read TGTGCCAGCAGCTTTTCCCCGACAGGGAACACTGAAGCTTTCTTT. Translating it yields CASSFSPTGNTEAFF. Drawing the rest from reference TRBV5-5 and TRBJ1-1, the complete variable domain is DAGVTQSPTHLIKTRGQQVTLRCSPISGHKSVSWYQQVLGQGPQFIFQYYEKEERGRGNFPDRFSARQFPNYSSELNVNALLLGDSALYLCASSFSPTGNTEAFFGQGTRLTVV.

In this sample, this clone turned up a few times. V usage is TRBV27 and J usage is TRBJ2-7; 9 bases agree with TRBD2. Trimming removed 8 bases from V and 0 bases from J; junction bases left unmatched: 8. Germline V CDR1 and CDR2: MNHEY, SMNVEV (reference sequence). The CDR3 sequence is 15 residues long. For the CDR3, the DNA is TGTGCCAGCGGAAGCCTAGCGGGGCTCTCCTACGAGCAGTACTTC. It yields the protein CASGSLAGLSYEQYF.